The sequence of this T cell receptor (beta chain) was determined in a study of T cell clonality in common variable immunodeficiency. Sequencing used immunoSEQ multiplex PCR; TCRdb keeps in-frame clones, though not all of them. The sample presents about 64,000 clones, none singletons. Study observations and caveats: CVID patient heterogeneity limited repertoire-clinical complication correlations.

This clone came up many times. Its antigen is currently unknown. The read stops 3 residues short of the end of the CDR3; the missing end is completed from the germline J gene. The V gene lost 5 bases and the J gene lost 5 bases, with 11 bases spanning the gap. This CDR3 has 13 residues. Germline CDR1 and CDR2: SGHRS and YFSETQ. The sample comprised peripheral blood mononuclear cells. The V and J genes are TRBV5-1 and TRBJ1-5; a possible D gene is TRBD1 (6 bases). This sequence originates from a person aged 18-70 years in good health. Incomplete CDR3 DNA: TGCGCCAGCAGTTTAGGGGGTGATCAGCCC. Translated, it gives CASSLGGDQP. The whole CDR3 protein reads CASSLGGDQPQHF.